Sequencing of this T cell receptor (beta chain) was carried out in a study of Graves' ophthalmopathy and Graves' hyperthyroidism. The authors amplified TCR beta CDR3 regions from RNA transcripts. In the first round, RT-PCR was carried out with HTBI primers, and a multiplex PCR formed the second round. TCRdb redid the calling of the multiplex PCR reads with MiXCR, one entry per CDR3 protein. The sample has about 380,000 distinct CDR3 sequences, roughly 14% seen once. This clonotype was seen ten or more times. Diagnostic conclusions were grounded in clinical symptoms, serum thyroxine, TRAb, thyroid ultrasound and orbital computed tomography. Sequenced: peripheral blood. This TCR was recovered from a woman younger than 30 with stable Graves' hyperthyroidism.

CDR3 residues: CSVVIRNYGYTF. As DNA, the CDR3 is TGCAGCGTTGTAATCAGAAACTATGGCTACACCTTC. The chain joins TRBV29-1 to TRBJ1-2, with no clear D. Germline assignment: CDR1 SQVTM and CDR2 ANQGSEA. The CDR3 extends over 12 amino acids. The V end was cut by 4 bases, the J end by 2 bases, with 8 bases between.